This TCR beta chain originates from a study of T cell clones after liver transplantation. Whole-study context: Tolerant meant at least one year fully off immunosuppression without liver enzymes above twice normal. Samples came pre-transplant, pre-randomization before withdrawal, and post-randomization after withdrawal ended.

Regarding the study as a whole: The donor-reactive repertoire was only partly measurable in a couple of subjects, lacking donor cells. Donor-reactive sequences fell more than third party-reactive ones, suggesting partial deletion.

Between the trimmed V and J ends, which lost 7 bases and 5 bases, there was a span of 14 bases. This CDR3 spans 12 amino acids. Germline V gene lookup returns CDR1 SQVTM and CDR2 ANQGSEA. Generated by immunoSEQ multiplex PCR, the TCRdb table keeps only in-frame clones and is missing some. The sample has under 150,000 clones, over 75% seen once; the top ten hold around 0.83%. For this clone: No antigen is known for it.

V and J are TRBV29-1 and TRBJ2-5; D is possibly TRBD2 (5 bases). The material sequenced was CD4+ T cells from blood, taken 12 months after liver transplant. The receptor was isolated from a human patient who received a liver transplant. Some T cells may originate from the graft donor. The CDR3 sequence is CSGRDPGETQYF. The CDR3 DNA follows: TGCAGCGGCCGGGATCCTGGGGAGACCCAGTACTTC.